This T cell receptor (beta chain) emerged from a study of T-cell reconstitution after alpha-beta-depleted transplantation in children. This clonotype was recorded many times. Preparing the TCRbeta library involved the use of unique molecular identifiers. Each CDR3 protein is one row after TCRdb ran MiXCR on the PCR reads. The sample holds 95,000 to 120,000 distinct CDR3 sequences, about 6.4% seen once. The sample was PBMCs, mostly from graft donor cells, taken 360 days after TCRalphabeta/CD19-depleted stem cell transplant. The clonotype originates from a male patient between 2 and 10 years old who had a stem cell transplant for acute lymphoblastic leukemia, so the T cells may come from the graft donor.

The CDR3 nucleotides are TGTGCCAGCAGGTCATCAACAGGCAGTCCCTTCCCCGAGCAGTACTTC. Protein product: CASRSSTGSPFPEQYF. The chain has TRBV2 and TRBJ2-7, with a tentative D call TRBD1 (5 bases). The V and J ends lost 6 bases and 6 bases respectively, with 24 bases between them. Germline assignment: CDR1 SNHLY and CDR2 FYNNEI. The CDR3 is 16 residues long.